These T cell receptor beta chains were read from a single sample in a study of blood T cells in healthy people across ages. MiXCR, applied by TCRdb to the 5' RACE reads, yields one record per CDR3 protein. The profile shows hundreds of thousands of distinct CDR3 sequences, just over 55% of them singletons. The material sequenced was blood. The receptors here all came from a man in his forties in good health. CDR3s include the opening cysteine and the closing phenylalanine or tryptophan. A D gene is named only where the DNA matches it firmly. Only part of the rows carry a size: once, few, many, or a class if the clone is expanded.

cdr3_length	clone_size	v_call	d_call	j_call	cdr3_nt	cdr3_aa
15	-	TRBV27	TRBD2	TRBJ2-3	TGTGCCAGCACCTCCGGGACTAGCGGGCGCAATGAGCAGTATTTT	CASTSGTSGRNEQYF
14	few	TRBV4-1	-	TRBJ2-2	TGCGCCAGCAGCCAAGAGGTCCACACCGGGGAGCTGTTTTTT	CASSQEVHTGELFF
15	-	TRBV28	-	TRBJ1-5	TGTGCCAGCAGTCCACCGGGACGGGGTGGTCAGCCCCAGCATTTT	CASSPPGRGGQPQHF
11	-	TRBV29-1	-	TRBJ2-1	TGCGGCGTTGAGAAGGGAAATGAGCAGTTCTTC	CGVEKGNEQFF
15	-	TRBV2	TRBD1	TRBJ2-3	TGTGCCAGCAGCCGAGGGACAGGGGGACCGGATACGCAGTATTTT	CASSRGTGGPDTQYF
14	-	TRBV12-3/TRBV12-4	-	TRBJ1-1	TGTGCCAGCGGACCGGGGGGCCTGGTGGCGGAAGCTTTCTTT	CASGPGGLVAEAFF
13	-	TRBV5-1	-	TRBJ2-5	TGCGCCAGCAGCGGGGATCGAGGGCAGACCCAGTACTTC	CASSGDRGQTQYF
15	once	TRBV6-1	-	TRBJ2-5	TGTGCCAGCAGCAGAGACTGGGGAGATCAAGAGACCCAGTACTTC	CASSRDWGDQETQYF
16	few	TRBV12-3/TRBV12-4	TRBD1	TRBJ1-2	TGTGCCAGCAGCCCGGGACAGGGGGCGTCCCCCTATGGCTACACCTTC	CASSPGQGASPYGYTF
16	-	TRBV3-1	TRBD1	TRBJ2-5	TGTGCCAGCACCCTCCGGGACAGGATGGAGTCAGAGACCCAGTACTTC	CASTLRDRMESETQYF
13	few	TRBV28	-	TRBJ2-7	TGTGCCAGCAGTGAGTGGACCTCCTACGAGCAGTACTTC	CASSEWTSYEQYF
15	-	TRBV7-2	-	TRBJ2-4	TGTGCCAGCAGCTTACTTATGGGATCCAAAAACATTCAGTACTTC	CASSLLMGSKNIQYF
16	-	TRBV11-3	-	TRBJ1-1	TGTGCCAGCTGCTTAGCGGGTGCCAGGGGAAATACTGAAGCTTTCTTT	CASCLAGARGNTEAFF
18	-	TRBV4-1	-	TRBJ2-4	TGCGCCAGCAGCCAAATATCGGGAGGGGGCCTAGCCAAAAACATTCAGTACTTC	CASSQISGGGLAKNIQYF
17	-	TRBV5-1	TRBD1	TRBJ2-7	TGCGCCAGCAGCTTGGAAACCCCGGGACAGACCCTCTACGAGCAGTACTTC	CASSLETPGQTLYEQYF
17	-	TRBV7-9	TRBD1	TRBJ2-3	TGTGCCAGCAGCTTGGGACAGGGGAGGAAGTATAGAGATACGCAGTATTTT	CASSLGQGRKYRDTQYF
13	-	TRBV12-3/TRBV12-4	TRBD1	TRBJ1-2	TGTGCCGAGCGCCCAGGGGGTAATAGTGGCTACACCTTC	CAERPGGNSGYTF
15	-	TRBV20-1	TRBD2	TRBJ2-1	TGCAGTGCTCATCGAGGGAGGGGTGGGGGGAATGAGCAGTTCTTC	CSAHRGRGGGNEQFF
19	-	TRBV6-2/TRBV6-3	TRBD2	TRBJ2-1	TGTGCCAGCAGCCCACACCCCTCCACTAGCGATAGCTCCTACAATGAGCAGTTCTTC	CASSPHPSTSDSSYNEQFF
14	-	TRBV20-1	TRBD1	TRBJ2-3	TGCAGTGCTCCCAGACAGGGAAGGACAGATACGCAGTATTTT	CSAPRQGRTDTQYF
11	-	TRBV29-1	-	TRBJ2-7	TGCAGCGCACTCCGGGGTCCCGAGCAGTACTTC	CSALRGPEQYF
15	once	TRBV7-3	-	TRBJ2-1	TGTGCCAGCAGCTCGGGGGGCGACTCCTACAATGAGCAGTTCTTC	CASSSGGDSYNEQFF
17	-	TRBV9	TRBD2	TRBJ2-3	TGTGCCAGCAGCGTAGCTGGTAGCGGGGGGGCGGCAGATACGCAGTATTTT	CASSVAGSGGAADTQYF
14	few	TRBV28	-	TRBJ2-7	TGTGCCAGCAGTTCCCCCGGGACAAGGTACGAGCAGTACTTC	CASSSPGTRYEQYF
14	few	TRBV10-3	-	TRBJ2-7	TGTGCCATCAGCGACCCCGTAGGTCCCTACGAGCAGTACTTC	CAISDPVGPYEQYF
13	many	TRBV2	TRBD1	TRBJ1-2	TGTGCCAGCAGTGAGGGGACAGCTCCTGGCTACACCTTC	CASSEGTAPGYTF
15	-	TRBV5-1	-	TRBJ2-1	TGCGCCAGCAGCTTGGAACTGAGGGGGTACAATGAGCAGTTCTTC	CASSLELRGYNEQFF
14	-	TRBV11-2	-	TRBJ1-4	TGTGCCAGCAGCTTTCGACAGGATTATGAAAAACTGTTTTTT	CASSFRQDYEKLFF
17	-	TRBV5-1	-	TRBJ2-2	TGCGCCAGCAGCTCTACAGGGTTTCTAACGAACACCGGGGAGCTGTTTTTT	CASSSTGFLTNTGELFF
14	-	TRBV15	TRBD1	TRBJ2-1	TGTGCCACCAGCGGCGGGACAGGGGGCAATGAGCAGTTCTTC	CATSGGTGGNEQFF
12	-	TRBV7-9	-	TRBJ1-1	TGTGCCAGCAGCTTATCATCGGTAGAAGCTTTCTTT	CASSLSSVEAFF
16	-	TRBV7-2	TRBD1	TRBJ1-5	TGTGCCAGCAGCTTAAATACCGGACAGGGTCTTGAGCCCCAGCATTTT	CASSLNTGQGLEPQHF
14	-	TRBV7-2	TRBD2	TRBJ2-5	TGTGCCAGCAGTCGGACTAGCGGCATGGAGACCCAGTACTTC	CASSRTSGMETQYF
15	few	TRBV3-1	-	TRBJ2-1	TGTGCCAGCAGCCTCACGGGGGCAAGTTTCAATGAGCAGTTCTTC	CASSLTGASFNEQFF
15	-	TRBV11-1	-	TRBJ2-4	TGTGCCAGCAGCTTCCCCGCGGCGGGGACGGACATTCAGTACTTC	CASSFPAAGTDIQYF
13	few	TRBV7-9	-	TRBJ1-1	TGTGCCAGCAGCGTCGGGCAGACTAGAGAAGCTTTCTTT	CASSVGQTREAFF
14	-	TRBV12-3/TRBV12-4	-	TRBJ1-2	TGTGCCAGCAGCGTCACCTGGGGCCCCTATGGCTACACCTTC	CASSVTWGPYGYTF
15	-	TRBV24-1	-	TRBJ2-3	TGTGCCACCAGTGATTGGGGGGACCAGGCGGGTACGCAGTATTTT	CATSDWGDQAGTQYF
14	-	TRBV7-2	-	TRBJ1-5	TGTGCCAGCAGCTTAGCGGGCGAGTTTCAGCCCCAGCATTTT	CASSLAGEFQPQHF
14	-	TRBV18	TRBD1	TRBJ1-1	TGTGCCAGCTCGCCTGGGACAGGGGACACTGAAGCTTTCTTT	CASSPGTGDTEAFF
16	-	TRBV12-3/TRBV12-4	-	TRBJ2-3	TGTGCCATCCCGAATCCAGACGGTCCTAGCACAGATACGCAGTATTTT	CAIPNPDGPSTDTQYF
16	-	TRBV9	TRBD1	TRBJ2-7	TGTGCCAGCAGTGCCCAGGGGACAGTGACGTCCTACGAGCAGTACTTC	CASSAQGTVTSYEQYF
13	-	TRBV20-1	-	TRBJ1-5	TGCAGTGCTCCGCGACAGTACAATCAGCCCCAGCATTTT	CSAPRQYNQPQHF
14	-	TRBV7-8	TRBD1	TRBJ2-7	TGTGCCAGCAGCTTAGCAGGGACAGGGCACGAGCAGTACTTC	CASSLAGTGHEQYF